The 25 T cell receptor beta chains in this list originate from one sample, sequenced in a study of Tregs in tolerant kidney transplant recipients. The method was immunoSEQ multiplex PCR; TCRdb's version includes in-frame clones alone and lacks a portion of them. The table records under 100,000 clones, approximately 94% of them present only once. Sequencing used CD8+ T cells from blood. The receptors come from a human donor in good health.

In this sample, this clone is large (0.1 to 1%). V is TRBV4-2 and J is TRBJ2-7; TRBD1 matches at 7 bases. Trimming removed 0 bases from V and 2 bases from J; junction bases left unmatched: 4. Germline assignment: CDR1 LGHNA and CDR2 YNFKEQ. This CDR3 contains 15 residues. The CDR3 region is CASSQETGHPYEQYF. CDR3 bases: TGTGCCAGCAGCCAAGAGACAGGGCATCCCTACGAGCAGTACTTC.

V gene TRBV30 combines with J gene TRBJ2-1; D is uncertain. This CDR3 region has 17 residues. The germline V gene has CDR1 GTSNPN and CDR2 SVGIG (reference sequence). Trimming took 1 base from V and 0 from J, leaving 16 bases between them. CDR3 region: CAWSGLGRMSSYNEQFF. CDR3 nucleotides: TGTGCCTGGAGTGGTCTTGGACGGATGAGCTCCTACAATGAGCAGTTCTTC.

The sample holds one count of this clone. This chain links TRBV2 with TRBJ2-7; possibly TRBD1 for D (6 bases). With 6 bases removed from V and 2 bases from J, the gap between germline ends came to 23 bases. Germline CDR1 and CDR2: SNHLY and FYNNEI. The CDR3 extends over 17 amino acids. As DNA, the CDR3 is TGTGCCAGCAGCTTAGCGCGCGGAGCAGGGGTGGCCTACGAGCAGTACTTC. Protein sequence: CASSLARGAGVAYEQYF.

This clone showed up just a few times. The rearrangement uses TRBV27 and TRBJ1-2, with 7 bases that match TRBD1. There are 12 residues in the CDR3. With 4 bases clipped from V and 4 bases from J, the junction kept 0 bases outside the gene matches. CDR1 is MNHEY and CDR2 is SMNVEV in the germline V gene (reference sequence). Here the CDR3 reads CASSSGGYGYTF. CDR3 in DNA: TGTGCCAGCAGTTCAGGGGGCTATGGCTACACCTTC.

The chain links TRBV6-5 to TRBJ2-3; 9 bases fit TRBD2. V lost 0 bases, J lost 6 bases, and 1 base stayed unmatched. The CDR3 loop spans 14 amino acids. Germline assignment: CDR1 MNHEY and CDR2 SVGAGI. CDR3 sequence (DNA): TGTGCCAGCAGTTACTCGGGACTAGCTGATACGCAGTATTTT. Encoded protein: CASSYSGLADTQYF.

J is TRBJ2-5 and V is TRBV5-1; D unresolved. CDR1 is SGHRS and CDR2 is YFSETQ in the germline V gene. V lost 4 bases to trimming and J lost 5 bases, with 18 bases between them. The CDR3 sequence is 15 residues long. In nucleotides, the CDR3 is TGCGCCAGCAGCCCCGTGCCCGACCTAGGGGAGACCCAGTACTTC. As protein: CASSPVPDLGETQYF.

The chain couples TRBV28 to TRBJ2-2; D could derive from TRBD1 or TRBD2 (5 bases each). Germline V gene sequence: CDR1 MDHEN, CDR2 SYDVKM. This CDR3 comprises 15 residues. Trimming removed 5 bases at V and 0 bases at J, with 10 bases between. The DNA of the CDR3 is TGTGCCAGCAGTCTCGGGGCGGCGAACACCGGGGAGCTGTTTTTT. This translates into CASSLGAANTGELFF. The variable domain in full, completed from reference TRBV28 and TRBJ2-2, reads DVKVTQSSRYLVKRTGEKVFLECVQDMDHENMFWYRQDPGLGLRLIYFSYDVKMKEKGDIPEGYSVSREKKERFSLILESASTNQTSMYLCASSLGAANTGELFFGEGSRLTVL.

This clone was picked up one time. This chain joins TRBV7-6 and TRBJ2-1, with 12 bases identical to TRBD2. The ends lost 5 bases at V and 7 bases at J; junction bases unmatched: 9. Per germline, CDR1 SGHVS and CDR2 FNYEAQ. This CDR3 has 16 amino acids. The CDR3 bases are TGTGCCAGCAGCCTAAGGACTAGCGGGATAATGAATGAGCAGTTCTTC. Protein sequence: CASSLRTSGIMNEQFF.

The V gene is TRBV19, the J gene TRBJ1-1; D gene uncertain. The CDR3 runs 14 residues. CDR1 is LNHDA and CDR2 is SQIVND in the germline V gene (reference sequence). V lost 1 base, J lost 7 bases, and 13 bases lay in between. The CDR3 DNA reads TGTGCCAGTAGTATAGTTGTCTGGGCAGATGAAGCTTTCTTT. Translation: CASSIVVWADEAFF.

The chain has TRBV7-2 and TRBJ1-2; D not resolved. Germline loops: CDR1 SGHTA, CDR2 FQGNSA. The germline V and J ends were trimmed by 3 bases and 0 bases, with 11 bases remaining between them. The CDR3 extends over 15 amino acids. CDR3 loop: CASSFFLGTNYGYTF. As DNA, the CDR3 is TGTGCCAGCAGCTTTTTTTTGGGGACTAACTATGGCTACACCTTC.

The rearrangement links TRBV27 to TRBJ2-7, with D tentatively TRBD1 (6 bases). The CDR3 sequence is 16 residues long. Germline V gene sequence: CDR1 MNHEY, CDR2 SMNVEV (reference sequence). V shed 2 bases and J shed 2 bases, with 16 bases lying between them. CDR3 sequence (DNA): TGTGCCAGCAGTTTACAGAGTCGGACAGAGGCCTACGAGCAGTACTTC. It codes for CASSLQSRTEAYEQYF.

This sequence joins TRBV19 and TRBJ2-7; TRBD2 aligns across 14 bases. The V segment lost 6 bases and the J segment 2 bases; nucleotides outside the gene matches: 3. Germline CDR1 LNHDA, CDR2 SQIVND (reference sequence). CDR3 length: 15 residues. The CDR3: CASSEGLAGAYEQYF. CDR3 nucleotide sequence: TGTGCCAGTAGCGAGGGACTAGCGGGAGCCTACGAGCAGTACTTC.

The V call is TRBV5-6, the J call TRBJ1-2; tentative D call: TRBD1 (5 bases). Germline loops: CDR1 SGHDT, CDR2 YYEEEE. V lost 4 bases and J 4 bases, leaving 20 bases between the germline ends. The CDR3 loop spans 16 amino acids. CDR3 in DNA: TGTGCCAGCAGCCTAAATGTTTTACAGGTTCGCTATGGCTACACCTTC. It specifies CASSLNVLQVRYGYTF.

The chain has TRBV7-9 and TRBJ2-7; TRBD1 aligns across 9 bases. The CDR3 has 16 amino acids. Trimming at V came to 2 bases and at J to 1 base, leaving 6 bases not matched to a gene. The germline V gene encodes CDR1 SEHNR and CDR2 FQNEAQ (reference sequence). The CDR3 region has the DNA TGTGCCAGCAGCTTACCCTTGGACAGGGGTTCCTACGAGCAGTACTTC. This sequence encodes CASSLPLDRGSYEQYF.

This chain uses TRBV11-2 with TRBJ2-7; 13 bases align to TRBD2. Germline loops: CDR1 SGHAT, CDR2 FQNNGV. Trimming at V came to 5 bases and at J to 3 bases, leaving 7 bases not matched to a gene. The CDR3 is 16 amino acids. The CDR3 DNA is TGTGCCAGCAGCGAAGGACTAGCGGGGGCCCGCTACGAGCAGTACTTC. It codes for CASSEGLAGARYEQYF.

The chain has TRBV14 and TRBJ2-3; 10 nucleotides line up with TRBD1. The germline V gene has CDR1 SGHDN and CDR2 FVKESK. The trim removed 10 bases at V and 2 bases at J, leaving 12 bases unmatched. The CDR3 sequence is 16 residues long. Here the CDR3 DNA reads TGTGCCATTGGGATACCGGACAGGGGGACCACAGATACGCAGTATTTT. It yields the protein CAIGIPDRGTTDTQYF. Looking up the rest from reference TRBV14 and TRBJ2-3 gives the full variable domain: EAGVTQFPSHSVIEKGQTVTLRCDPISGHDNLYWYRRVMGKEIKFLLHFVKESKQDESGMPNNRFLAERTGGTYSTLKVQPAELEDSGVYFCAIGIPDRGTTDTQYFGPGTRLTVL.

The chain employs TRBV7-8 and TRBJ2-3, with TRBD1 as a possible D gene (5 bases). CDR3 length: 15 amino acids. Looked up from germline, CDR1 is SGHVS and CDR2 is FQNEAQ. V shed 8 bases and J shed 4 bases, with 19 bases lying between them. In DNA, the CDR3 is TGTGCCAGCCCCCCTGGGGCCCAAGGCCCAGATACGCAGTATTTT. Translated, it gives CASPPGAQGPDTQYF.

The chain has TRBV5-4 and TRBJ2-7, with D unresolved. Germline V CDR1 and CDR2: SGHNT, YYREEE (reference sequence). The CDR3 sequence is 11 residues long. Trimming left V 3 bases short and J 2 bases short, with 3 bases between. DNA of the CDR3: TGTGCCAGCAGCTCACCCTACGAGCAGTACTTC. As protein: CASSSPYEQYF.

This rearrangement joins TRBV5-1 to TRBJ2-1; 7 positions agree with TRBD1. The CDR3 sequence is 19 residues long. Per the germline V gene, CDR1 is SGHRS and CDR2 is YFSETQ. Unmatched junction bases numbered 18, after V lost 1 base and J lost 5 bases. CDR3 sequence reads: CASSLTHPTRQGGHNEQFF. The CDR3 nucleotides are TGCGCCAGCAGCTTGACCCACCCAACCAGACAGGGCGGTCACAATGAGCAGTTCTTC.

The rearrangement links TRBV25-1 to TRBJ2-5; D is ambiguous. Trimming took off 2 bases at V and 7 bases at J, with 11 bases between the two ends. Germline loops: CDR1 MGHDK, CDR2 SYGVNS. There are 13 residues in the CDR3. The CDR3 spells CASSELGSGTQYF. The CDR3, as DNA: TGTGCCAGCAGTGAACTGGGATCGGGGACCCAGTACTTC.

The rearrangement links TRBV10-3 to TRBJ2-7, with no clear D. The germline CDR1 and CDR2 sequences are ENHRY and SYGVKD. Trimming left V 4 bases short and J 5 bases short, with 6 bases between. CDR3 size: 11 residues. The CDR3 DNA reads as TGTGCCATCAGTGGTATGCACGAGCAGTACTTC. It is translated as CAISGMHEQYF.

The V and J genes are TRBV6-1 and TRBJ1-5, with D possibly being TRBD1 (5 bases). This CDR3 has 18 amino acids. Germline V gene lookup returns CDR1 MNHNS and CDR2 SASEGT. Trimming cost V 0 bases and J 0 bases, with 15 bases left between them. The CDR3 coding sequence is TGTGCCAGCAGTGAAGCAATTAGGGCAGGGTTTAGCAATCAGCCCCAGCATTTT. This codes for CASSEAIRAGFSNQPQHF.

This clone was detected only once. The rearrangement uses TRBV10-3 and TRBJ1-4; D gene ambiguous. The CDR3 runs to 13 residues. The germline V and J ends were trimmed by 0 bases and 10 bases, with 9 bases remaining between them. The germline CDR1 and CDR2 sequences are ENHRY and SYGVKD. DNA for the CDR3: TGTGCCATCAGTGAGTCGGAGCTCGCAAAACTGTTTTTT. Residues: CAISESELAKLFF.

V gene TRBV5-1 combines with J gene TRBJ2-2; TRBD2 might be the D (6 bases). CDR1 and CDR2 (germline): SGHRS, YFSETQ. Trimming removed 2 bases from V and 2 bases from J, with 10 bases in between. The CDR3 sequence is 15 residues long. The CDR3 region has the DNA TGCGCCAGCAGCTTTAGTAGCGGAAACACCGGGGAGCTGTTTTTT. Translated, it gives CASSFSSGNTGELFF.

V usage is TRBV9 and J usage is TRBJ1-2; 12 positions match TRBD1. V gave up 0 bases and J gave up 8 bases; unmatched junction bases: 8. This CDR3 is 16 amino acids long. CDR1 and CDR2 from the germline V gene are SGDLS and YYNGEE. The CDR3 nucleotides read TGTGCCAGCAGCGTAGTCGGGACAGGGGGCGCGGAGGGCTACACCTTC. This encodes CASSVVGTGGAEGYTF. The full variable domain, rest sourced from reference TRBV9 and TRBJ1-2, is DSGVTQTPKHLITATGQRVTLRCSPRSGDLSVYWYQQSLDQGLQFLIQYYNGEERAKGNILERFSAQQFPDLHSELNLSSLELGDSALYFCASSVVGTGGAEGYTFGSGTRLTVV.